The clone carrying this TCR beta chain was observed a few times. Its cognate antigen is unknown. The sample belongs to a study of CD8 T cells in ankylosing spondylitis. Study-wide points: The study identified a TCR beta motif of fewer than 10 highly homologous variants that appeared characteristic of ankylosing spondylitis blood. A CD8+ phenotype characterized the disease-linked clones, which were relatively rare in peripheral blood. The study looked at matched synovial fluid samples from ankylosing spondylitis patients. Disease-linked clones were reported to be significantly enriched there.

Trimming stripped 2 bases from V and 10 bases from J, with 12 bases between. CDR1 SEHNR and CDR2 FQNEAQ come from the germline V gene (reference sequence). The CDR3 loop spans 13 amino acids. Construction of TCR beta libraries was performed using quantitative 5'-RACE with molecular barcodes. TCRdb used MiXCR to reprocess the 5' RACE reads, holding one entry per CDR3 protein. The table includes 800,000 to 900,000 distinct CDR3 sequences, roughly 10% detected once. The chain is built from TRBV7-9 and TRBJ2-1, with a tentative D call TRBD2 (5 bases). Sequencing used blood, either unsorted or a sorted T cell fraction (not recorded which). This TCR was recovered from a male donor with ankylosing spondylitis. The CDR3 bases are TGTGCCAGCAGCTTACTCGGGGAAGTAGAGCAGTTCTTC. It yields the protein CASSLLGEVEQFF. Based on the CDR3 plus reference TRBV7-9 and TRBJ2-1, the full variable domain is DTGVSQNPRHKITKRGQNVTFRCDPISEHNRLYWYRQTLGQGPEFLTYFQNEAQLEKSRLLSDRFSAERPKGSFSTLEIQRTEQGDSAMYLCASSLLGEVEQFFGPGTRLTVL.